Listed here are 20 T cell receptor beta chains from one sample, sequenced in a study of T and B cells in COVID-19 patients (dated by TCRdb to 2018 to 2020). TRB repertoires were amplified using roughly 240-550 ng of genomic DNA isolated from blood. Sequencing took place on an Illumina MiSeq. Multiplex PCR with BIOMED2 TRB-A/B primer pools was used to amplify TRB rearrangements. In TCRdb, the public reads were trimmed at Q25 with fastp and aligned with MiXCR, with productive beta chains retained. CDR3 protein duplicates are merged, each entry listing the most common genes and DNA. Here the sample has around 11,000 distinct CDR3 sequences; around 30% occur a single time. Roughly 13% of the sample is held by the ten biggest clonotypes. Material: blood. These receptor sequences come from a human donor with active COVID-19.

The V and J genes are TRBV7-2 and TRBJ2-2, with no clear D. This CDR3 is 14 amino acids long. Germline V gene data show CDR1 as SGHTA and CDR2 as FQGNSA. Trimming took 3 bases from V and 1 from J, leaving 6 bases between them. The CDR3 is CASSLWGNTGELFF. The CDR3 DNA reads TGTGCCAGCAGCTTGTGGGGGAACACCGGGGAGCTGTTTTTT. Using reference TRBV7-2 and TRBJ2-2 for the parts outside the CDR3, the full variable domain is GAGVSQSPSNKVTEKGKDVELRCDPISGHTALYWYRQSLGQGLEFLIYFQGNSAPDKSGLPSDRFSAERTGGSVSTLTIQRTQQEDSAVYLCASSLWGNTGELFFGEGSRLTVL.

This clonotype counts as medium-sized. This sequence joins TRBV12-3 or TRBV12-4 and TRBJ2-1; D is unresolved. The V end lost 1 base, the J end lost 0 bases, and 7 bases lay between the germline ends. The CDR3 runs 15 residues. CDR3 DNA sequence: TGTGCCAGCAGTTTAGTGTCTGGCTCCTACAATGAGCAGTTCTTC. It translates to CASSLVSGSYNEQFF.

V usage is TRBV6-6 and J usage is TRBJ2-6, with 8 bases aligning to TRBD1. Trimming took 5 bases from V and 11 from J; bases not matched to a gene: 8. Germline loops: CDR1 MNHNY, CDR2 SVGAGI (reference sequence). CDR3 size: 14 residues. Here the CDR3 DNA reads TGTGCCAGCAGTGCTGGGACAGGACCCTACGTCCTGACTTTC. Translation: CASSAGTGPYVLTF.

The chain carries TRBV7-2 and TRBJ2-7, with 9 bases matching TRBD1. The CDR3 is 16 amino acids. Unmatched junction bases numbered 13, after V lost 5 bases and J lost 5 bases. CDR1 is SGHTA, CDR2 FQGNSA, per germline. The CDR3 DNA reads TGTGCCAGCAGCCCCAAGGGCGGGACAGGGAGGCACGAGCAGTACTTC. The encoded protein is CASSPKGGTGRHEQYF.

This clonotype appeared a single time. This chain uses TRBV18 with TRBJ2-2; the D is unclear. V was cut by 0 bases and J by 7 bases, with 3 bases left in between. CDR1 and CDR2 from the germline V gene are KGHSH and LQKENI. CDR3 length equals 12 residues. The CDR3 DNA is TGTGCCAGCTCACCACCGAACGGGGAGCTGTTTTTT. This gives the protein CASSPPNGELFF.

The genes are TRBV20-1 and TRBJ1-1; D is undetermined. The CDR3 spans 14 residues. The V end was cut by 5 bases, the J end by 3 bases, with 16 bases between. CDR1 DFQATT and CDR2 SNEGSKA come from the germline V gene (reference sequence). For the CDR3, the DNA is TGCAGTGCTTCCCGACCTGGGCGGGACACTGAAGCTTTCTTT. Translated: CSASRPGRDTEAFF.

V is TRBV12-3 or TRBV12-4 and J is TRBJ1-4; D not resolved. The CDR3 covers 12 residues. The V gene lost 6 bases and the J gene lost 8 bases, with 10 bases spanning the gap. The CDR3 bases are TGTGCCAGCAGCTTTAAAAGAGAAAAACTGTTTTTT. It codes for CASSFKREKLFF.

This rearrangement joins TRBV12-3 or TRBV12-4 to TRBJ2-3, with a weak D call TRBD1 (5 bases). This CDR3 has 12 amino acids. The CDR3 loop is CASARDTDTQYF. CDR3 in DNA: TGTGCTAGTGCCAGGGACACAGATACGCAGTATTTT.

This chain joins TRBV19 and TRBJ2-1; TRBD1 aligns across 9 bases. This CDR3 has 17 residues. The V segment lost 8 bases and the J segment 0 bases; nucleotides outside the gene matches: 11. Germline loops: CDR1 LNHDA, CDR2 SQIVND (reference sequence). The CDR3 DNA is TGTGCCAGTTCTACCCCCGGGACAGGGAGCTCCTACAATGAGCAGTTCTTC. As protein: CASSTPGTGSSYNEQFF.

This clonotype is classed as medium-sized. The chain has TRBV6-5 and TRBJ2-5; a possible D gene is TRBD1 (6 bases). V lost 6 bases and J 4 bases, leaving 15 bases between the germline ends. Germline V gene lookup returns CDR1 MNHEY and CDR2 SVGAGI. The CDR3 is made up of 14 amino acids. The CDR3, as DNA: TGTGCCAGCAGGTCCGGCAGGACAGCAGAGACCCAGTACTTC. Protein sequence: CASRSGRTAETQYF.

In the case of this clonotype: Compared with germline, one end of the junction differs, possibly owing to a read error. The V gene is TRBV5-5, the J gene TRBJ2-2, with D tentatively TRBD1 or TRBD2 (6 bases each). The CDR3 is 13 residues long. Germline loops: CDR1 SGHKS, CDR2 YYEKEE (reference sequence). The CDR3 sequence: CACSMEGAGELFF. CDR3 sequence (DNA): TGTGCCTGCAGCATGGAGGGGGCCGGGGAGCTGTTTTTT.

This clonotype was detected only a few times. This chain joins TRBV6-5 and TRBJ1-1, with a tentative D call TRBD1 (5 bases). With 6 bases removed from V and 7 bases from J, the gap between germline ends came to 21 bases. This CDR3 has 15 amino acids. Germline-derived CDR1 and CDR2 are MNHEY and SVGAGI. The CDR3 nucleotides are TGTGCCAGCAGGGCACCGGGACCAGGTTTGCTTGAAGCTTTCTTT. It is translated as CASRAPGPGLLEAFF.

This clonotype is medium-sized (0.01 to 0.1%). V usage is TRBV6-5 and J usage is TRBJ2-7; 9 nucleotides match TRBD2. This CDR3 has 13 amino acids. V trimming: 2 bases; J trimming: 6 bases; junction bases outside the gene matches: 2. The germline V gene encodes CDR1 MNHEY and CDR2 SVGAGI. CDR3 nucleotide sequence: TGTGCCAGCAGTTACCCGCGGGAGGGCGAGCAGTACTTC. Amino acid sequence: CASSYPREGEQYF.

This clonotype was observed a handful of times. V is TRBV12-3 or TRBV12-4 and J is TRBJ1-5; 8 positions agree with TRBD1. The CDR3 has 16 amino acids. The ends lost 6 bases at V and 2 bases at J; junction bases unmatched: 9. The CDR3: CASSQFRGLRNQPQHF. The CDR3 coding sequence is TGTGCCAGCAGCCAATTCAGGGGGCTGCGCAATCAGCCCCAGCATTTT.

The chain joins TRBV6-6 to TRBJ1-1; D ambiguous. Trimming cost V 7 bases and J 11 bases, with 20 bases left between them. The CDR3 covers 13 residues. Germline V gene lookup returns CDR1 MNHNY and CDR2 SVGAGI (reference sequence). The CDR3 bases are TGTGCCAGCACCCTAAAGGGTGGGGATGAGGCTTTCTTT. Protein: CASTLKGGDEAFF.

The chain joins TRBV5-1 to TRBJ1-4, with D unresolved. Germline V gene data show CDR1 as SGHRS and CDR2 as YFSETQ. The V gene lost 4 bases and the J gene lost 5 bases, with 12 bases spanning the gap. The CDR3 has 14 amino acids. The CDR3 DNA is TGCGCCAGCAGCCCACAGTACGGGAATGAAAAACTGTTTTTT. It is translated as CASSPQYGNEKLFF.

Relative to its sample, this clonotype is large. This rearrangement joins TRBV19 to TRBJ2-3; no firm D call. V lost 1 base and J 1 base, leaving 9 bases between the germline ends. Germline loops: CDR1 LNHDA, CDR2 SQIVND (reference sequence). The CDR3 extends over 15 amino acids. CDR3 DNA: TGTGCCAGTAGTATAGGAGCCGGTGGCACAGATACGCAGTATTTT. This sequence encodes CASSIGAGGTDTQYF.

The chain joins TRBV7-2 to TRBJ1-2; 7 bases are a match to TRBD1. The CDR3 consists of 14 residues. V dropped 4 bases and J dropped 5; count of bases not matched to a gene: 7. CDR1 SGHTA and CDR2 FQGNSA come from the germline V gene. CDR3 loop: CASSSQGDNYGYTF. The DNA for the CDR3 is TGTGCCAGCAGCTCCCAGGGGGATAATTATGGCTACACCTTC.

This clonotype was picked up a small number of times. The chain links TRBV4-3 to TRBJ1-2; no clear D. Between the trimmed V and J ends, which lost 0 bases and 0 bases, there was a span of 5 bases. CDR3 size: 14 residues. Germline V lookup: CDR1 LGHNA, CDR2 YSLEER. CDR3 sequence reads: CASSQDRSNYGYTF. The CDR3 region has the DNA TGCGCCAGCAGCCAAGACAGATCTAACTATGGCTACACCTTC.

The chain carries TRBV5-1 and TRBJ1-6; D might be TRBD1 (5 bases). The V end was cut by 4 bases, the J end by 11 bases, with 25 bases between. The CDR3 has 17 amino acids. Germline V CDR1 and CDR2: SGHRS, YFSETQ. The CDR3 sequence is CASSLESPGGGGAPLHF. The CDR3 region has the DNA TGCGCCAGCAGCCTCGAATCCCCTGGCGGGGGTGGGGCACCCCTCCACTTT.